The rows below give T cell receptor beta chains drawn from one sample of a study of T cells after somatic rescue of genetic block. Data came from immunoSEQ multiplex PCR; TCRdb stores just in-frame clones and leaves some out. The sample consists of more than 13,000 clones, approximately 70% of them appearing once. Sample: peripheral blood mononuclear cells (PBMCs). The receptors were sampled from a boy aged 5-17 years. The CDR3 runs from the conserved cysteine through the conserved F or W. A D gene is named only where the DNA matches it firmly. Size values are once, few and many counts, or a class for expanded clones, and some rows have none.

CDR3 protein: CASSQYPQGSTDTQYF
CDR3 DNA: TGTGCCAGCAGCCAGTACCCTCAGGGGAGCACAGATACGCAGTATTTT
J gene: TRBJ2-3
D gene: .
clone size: .
V gene: TRBV4-2

CDR3 protein: CASTDGVNEKLFF
CDR3 DNA: TGTGCCAGCACGGACGGGGTTAATGAAAAACTGTTTTTT
J gene: TRBJ1-4
D gene: .
clone size: .
V gene: TRBV28

CDR3 protein: CASSERGTNEQFF
CDR3 DNA: TGCGCCAGCAGTGAGAGGGGCACCAATGAGCAGTTCTTC
J gene: TRBJ2-1
D gene: .
clone size: .
V gene: TRBV10-1

CDR3 protein: CASSPGLAGGFISYEQYF
CDR3 DNA: TGCGCCAGCAGCCCCGGGCTAGCGGGGGGCTTCATTTCCTACGAGCAGTACTTC
J gene: TRBJ2-7
D gene: TRBD2
clone size: .
V gene: TRBV5-1

CDR3 protein: CASSLQVNQPQHF
CDR3 DNA: TGTGCCAGCAGCTTACAGGTTAATCAGCCCCAGCATTTT
J gene: TRBJ1-5
D gene: .
clone size: .
V gene: TRBV7-9

CDR3 protein: CASSPWTGVSYEQYF
CDR3 DNA: TGTGCCAGCAGTCCCTGGACAGGGGTTTCCTACGAGCAGTACTTC
J gene: TRBJ2-7
D gene: TRBD1
clone size: few
V gene: TRBV27

CDR3 protein: CASSVIRGEGNIQYF
CDR3 DNA: TGTGCCAGCAGTGTCATCAGGGGAGAAGGGAACATTCAGTACTTC
J gene: TRBJ2-4
D gene: .
clone size: .
V gene: TRBV2

CDR3 protein: CASSLLSSGGAAHEQFF
CDR3 DNA: TGCGCCAGCAGCCTTCTTTCTAGCGGGGGGGCAGCGCATGAGCAGTTCTTC
J gene: TRBJ2-1
D gene: TRBD2
clone size: .
V gene: TRBV5-1

CDR3 protein: CASSLDLGTFYGYTF
CDR3 DNA: TGTGCCAGCAGCTTAGATCTCGGGACGTTCTATGGCTACACCTTC
J gene: TRBJ1-2
D gene: .
clone size: .
V gene: TRBV11-2

CDR3 protein: CASSLAGADPLTYEQYF
CDR3 DNA: TGCGCCAGCAGCTTGGCCGGGGCGGACCCTTTAACTTACGAGCAGTACTTC
J gene: TRBJ2-7
D gene: .
clone size: .
V gene: TRBV5-1

CDR3 protein: CASSLAGIGMNTGELFF
CDR3 DNA: TGTGCCAGCAGCCTGGCAGGGATCGGTATGAACACCGGGGAGCTGTTTTTT
J gene: TRBJ2-2
D gene: .
clone size: .
V gene: TRBV7-2

CDR3 protein: CSATGTGVETQYF
CDR3 DNA: TGCAGCGCCACCGGGACAGGGGTAGAGACCCAGTACTTC
J gene: TRBJ2-5
D gene: TRBD1
clone size: .
V gene: TRBV29-1

CDR3 protein: CASSSPGRNYGYTF
CDR3 DNA: TGTGCCAGCAGTTCTCCGGGACGGAACTATGGCTACACCTTC
J gene: TRBJ1-2
D gene: .
clone size: .
V gene: TRBV6-5

CDR3 protein: CASSLVASGYNEQFF
CDR3 DNA: TGCGCCAGCAGCTTGGTGGCTAGCGGATACAATGAGCAGTTCTTC
J gene: TRBJ2-1
D gene: TRBD2
clone size: .
V gene: TRBV5-1